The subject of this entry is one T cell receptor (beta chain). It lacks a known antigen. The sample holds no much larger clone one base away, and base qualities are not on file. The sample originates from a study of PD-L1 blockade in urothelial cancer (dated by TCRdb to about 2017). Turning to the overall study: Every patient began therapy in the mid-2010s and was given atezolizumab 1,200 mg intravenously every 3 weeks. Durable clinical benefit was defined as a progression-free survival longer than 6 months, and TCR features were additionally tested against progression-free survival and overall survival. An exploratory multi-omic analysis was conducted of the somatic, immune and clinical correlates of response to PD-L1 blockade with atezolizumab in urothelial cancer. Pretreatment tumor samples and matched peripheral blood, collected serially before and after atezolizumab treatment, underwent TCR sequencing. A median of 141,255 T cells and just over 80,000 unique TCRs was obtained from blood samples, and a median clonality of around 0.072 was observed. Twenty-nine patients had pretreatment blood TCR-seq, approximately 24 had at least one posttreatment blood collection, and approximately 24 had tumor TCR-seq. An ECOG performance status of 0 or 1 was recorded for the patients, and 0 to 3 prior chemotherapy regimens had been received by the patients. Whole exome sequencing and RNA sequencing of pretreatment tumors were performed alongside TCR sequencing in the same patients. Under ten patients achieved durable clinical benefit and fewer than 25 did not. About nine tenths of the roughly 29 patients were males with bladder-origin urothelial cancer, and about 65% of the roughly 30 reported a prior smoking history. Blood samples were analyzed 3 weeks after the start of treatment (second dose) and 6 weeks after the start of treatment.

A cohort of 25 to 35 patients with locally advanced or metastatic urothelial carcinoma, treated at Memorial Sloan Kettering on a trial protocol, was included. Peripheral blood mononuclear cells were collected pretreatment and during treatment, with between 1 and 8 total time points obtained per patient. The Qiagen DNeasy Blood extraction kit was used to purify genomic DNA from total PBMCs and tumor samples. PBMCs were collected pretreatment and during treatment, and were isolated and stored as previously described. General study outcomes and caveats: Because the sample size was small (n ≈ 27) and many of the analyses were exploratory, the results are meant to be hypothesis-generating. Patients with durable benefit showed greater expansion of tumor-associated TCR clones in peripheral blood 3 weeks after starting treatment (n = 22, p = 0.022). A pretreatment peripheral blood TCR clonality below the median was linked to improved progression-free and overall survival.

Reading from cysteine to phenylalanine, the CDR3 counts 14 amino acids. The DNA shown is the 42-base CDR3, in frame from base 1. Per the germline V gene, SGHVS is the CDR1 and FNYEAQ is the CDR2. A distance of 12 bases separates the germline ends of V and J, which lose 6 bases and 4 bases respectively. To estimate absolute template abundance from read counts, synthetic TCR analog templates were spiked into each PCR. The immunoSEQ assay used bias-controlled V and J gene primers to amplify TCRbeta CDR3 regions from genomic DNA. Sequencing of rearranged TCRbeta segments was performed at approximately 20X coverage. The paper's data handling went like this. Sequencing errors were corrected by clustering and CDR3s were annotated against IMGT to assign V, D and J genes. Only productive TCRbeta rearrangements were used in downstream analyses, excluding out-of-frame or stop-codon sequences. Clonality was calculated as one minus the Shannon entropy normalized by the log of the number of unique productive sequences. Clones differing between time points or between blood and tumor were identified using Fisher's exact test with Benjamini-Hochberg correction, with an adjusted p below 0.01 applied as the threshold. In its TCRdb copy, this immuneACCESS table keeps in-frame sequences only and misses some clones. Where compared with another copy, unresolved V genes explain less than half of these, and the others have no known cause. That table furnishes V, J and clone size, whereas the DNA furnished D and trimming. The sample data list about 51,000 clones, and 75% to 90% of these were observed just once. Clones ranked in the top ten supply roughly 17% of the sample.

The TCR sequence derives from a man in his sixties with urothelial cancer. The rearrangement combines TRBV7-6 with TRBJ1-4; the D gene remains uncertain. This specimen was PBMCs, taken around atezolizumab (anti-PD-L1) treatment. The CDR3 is CASSPGGSNEKLFF. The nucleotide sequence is TGTGCCAGCAGTCCAGGTGGGAGTAATGAAAAACTGTTTTTT. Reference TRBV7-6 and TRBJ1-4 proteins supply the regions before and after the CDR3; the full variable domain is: GAGVSQSPRYKVTKRGQDVALRCDPISGHVSLYWYRQALGQGPEFLTYFNYEAQQDKSGLPNDRFSAERPEGSISTLTIQRTEQRDSAMYRCASSPGGSNEKLFFGSGTQLSVL.